This T cell receptor (beta chain) was captured in a study of early T cells in non-severe SARS-CoV-2 infection. Study in general: Bulk RNA from unsorted whole blood was sequenced; chains were unpaired.

Germline CDR1 is LNHDA and CDR2 is SQIVND (reference sequence). Between the trimmed V and J ends, which lost 5 bases and 0 bases, there was a span of 11 bases. This CDR3 contains 14 residues. TCRdb called the 5' RACE reads again in MiXCR, with one record for every CDR3 protein. The sample consists of 65,000 to 80,000 distinct CDR3 sequences, over 9% of them appearing once. The clonotype originates from an adult who was a healthcare worker with PCR-confirmed SARS-CoV-2 infection or an uninfected control (not recorded which). J is TRBJ2-7 and V is TRBV19; D is uncertain. Specimen: whole blood. The CDR3 protein is CASSQRVYSYEQYF. CDR3 nucleotide sequence: TGTGCCAGTAGTCAAAGAGTATACTCCTACGAGCAGTACTTC.